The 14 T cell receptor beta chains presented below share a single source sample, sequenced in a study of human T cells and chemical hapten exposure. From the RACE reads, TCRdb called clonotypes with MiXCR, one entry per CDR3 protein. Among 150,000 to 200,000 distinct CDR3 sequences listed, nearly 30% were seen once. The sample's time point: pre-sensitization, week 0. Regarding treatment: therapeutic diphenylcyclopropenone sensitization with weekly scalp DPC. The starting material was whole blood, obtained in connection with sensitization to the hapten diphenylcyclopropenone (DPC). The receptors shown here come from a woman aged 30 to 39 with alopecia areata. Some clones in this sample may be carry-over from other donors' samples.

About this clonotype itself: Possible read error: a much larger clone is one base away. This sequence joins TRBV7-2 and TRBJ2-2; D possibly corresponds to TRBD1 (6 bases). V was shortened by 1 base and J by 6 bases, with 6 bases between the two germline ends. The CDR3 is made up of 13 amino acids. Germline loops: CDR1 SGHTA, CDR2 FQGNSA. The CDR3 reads CASSLEGAGELFF. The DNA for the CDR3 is TGTGCCAGCAGCTTAGAGGGGGCCGGGGAGCTGTTTTTT.

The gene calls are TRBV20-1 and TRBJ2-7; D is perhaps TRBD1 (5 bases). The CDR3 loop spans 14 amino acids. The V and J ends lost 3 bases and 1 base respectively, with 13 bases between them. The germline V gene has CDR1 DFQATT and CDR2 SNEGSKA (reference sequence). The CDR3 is CSASVRVSSYEQYF. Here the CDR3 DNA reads TGCAGTGCTAGTGTCAGGGTTTCATCCTACGAGCAGTACTTC.

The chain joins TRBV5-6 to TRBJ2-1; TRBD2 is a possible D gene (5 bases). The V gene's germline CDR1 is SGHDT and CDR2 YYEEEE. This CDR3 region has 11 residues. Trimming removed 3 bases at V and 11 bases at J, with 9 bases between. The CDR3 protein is CASSSRAKQFF. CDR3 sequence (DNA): TGTGCCAGCAGCTCGCGGGCAAAGCAGTTCTTC.

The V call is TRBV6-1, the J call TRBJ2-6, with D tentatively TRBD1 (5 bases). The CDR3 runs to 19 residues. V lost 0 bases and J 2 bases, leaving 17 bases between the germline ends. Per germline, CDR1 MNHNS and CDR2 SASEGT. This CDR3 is CASSEAQVPSGTGANVLTF. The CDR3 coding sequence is TGTGCCAGCAGTGAAGCGCAGGTCCCTTCAGGGACTGGGGCCAACGTCCTGACTTTC.

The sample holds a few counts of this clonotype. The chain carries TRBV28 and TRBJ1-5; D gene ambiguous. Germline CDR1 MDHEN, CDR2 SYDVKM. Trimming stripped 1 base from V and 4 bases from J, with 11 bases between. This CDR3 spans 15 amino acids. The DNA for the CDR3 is TGTGCCAGCAGTTTATTCGGACGGTCGAATCAGCCCCAGCATTTT. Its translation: CASSLFGRSNQPQHF.

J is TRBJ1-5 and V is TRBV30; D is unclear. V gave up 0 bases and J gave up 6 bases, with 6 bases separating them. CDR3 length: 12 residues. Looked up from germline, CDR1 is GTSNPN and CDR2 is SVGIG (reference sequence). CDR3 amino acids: CAWSVAAQPQHF. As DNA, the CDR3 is TGTGCCTGGAGTGTCGCGGCTCAGCCCCAGCATTTT.

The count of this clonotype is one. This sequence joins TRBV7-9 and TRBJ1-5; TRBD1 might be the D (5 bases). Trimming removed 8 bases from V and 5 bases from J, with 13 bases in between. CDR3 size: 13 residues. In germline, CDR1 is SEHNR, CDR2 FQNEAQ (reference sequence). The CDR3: CASRGAGDQPQHF. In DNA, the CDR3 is TGTGCCAGCCGCGGGGCAGGAGATCAGCCCCAGCATTTT.

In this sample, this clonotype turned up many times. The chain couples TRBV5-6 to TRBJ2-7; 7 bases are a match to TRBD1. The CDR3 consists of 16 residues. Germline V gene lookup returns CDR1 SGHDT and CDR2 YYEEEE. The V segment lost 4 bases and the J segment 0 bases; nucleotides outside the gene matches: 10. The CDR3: CASSPQLGQASYEQYF. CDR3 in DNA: TGTGCCAGCAGCCCCCAACTCGGACAGGCCTCCTACGAGCAGTACTTC.

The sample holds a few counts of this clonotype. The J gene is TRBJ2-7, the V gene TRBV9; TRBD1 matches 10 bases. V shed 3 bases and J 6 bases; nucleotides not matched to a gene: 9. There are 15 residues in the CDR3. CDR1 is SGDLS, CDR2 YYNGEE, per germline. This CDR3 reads CASSASGTGAFEQYF. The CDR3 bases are TGTGCCAGCAGCGCGTCCGGGACAGGGGCCTTCGAGCAGTACTTC.

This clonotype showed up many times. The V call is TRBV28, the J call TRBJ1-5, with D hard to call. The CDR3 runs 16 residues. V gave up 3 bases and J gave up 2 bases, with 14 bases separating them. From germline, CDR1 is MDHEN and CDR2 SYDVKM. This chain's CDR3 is CASSLEGEGRNQPQHF. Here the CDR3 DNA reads TGTGCCAGCAGTTTGGAGGGAGAGGGTCGCAATCAGCCCCAGCATTTT.

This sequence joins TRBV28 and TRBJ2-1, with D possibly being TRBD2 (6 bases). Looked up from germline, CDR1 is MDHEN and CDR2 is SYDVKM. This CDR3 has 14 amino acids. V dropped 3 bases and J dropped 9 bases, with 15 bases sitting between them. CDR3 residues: CASSFFGVGGEQFF. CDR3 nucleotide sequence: TGTGCCAGCAGTTTTTTCGGGGTGGGGGGTGAGCAGTTCTTC.

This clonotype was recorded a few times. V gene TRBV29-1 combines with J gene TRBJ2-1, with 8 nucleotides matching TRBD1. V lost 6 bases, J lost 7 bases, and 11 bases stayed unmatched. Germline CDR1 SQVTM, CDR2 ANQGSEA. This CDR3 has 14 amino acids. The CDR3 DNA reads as TGCAGCGTGACAGGGGTTTCTTTGATTAATGAGCAGTTCTTC. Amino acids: CSVTGVSLINEQFF.

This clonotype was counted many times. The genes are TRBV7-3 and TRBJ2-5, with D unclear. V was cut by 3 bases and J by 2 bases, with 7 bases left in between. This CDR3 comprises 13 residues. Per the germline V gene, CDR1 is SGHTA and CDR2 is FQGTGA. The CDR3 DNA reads TGTGCCAGCAGCTTTGGACGACAAGAGACCCAGTACTTC. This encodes CASSFGRQETQYF.

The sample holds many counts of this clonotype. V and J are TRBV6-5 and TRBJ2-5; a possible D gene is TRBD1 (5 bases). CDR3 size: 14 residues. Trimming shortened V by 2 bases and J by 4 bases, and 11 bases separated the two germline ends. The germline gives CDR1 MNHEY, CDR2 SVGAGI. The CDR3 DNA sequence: TGTGCCAGCAGTTACGGGGCGCAAACAGAGACCCAGTACTTC. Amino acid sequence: CASSYGAQTETQYF.